The T cell receptor (beta chain) described here comes from a study of T cells in Graves' hyperthyroidism and ophthalmopathy. Study-wide points: In simple terms, a model built on 13 V-J features told ophthalmopathy apart from stable hyperthyroidism.

This clonotype has just a few counts. Its antigen is not identified. There were TCR beta CDR3 regions amplified from RNA transcripts. The TCR CDR3 was amplified in a first-round RT-PCR using the HTBI primer set. TCRdb redid the calling of the multiplex PCR reads with MiXCR, one entry per CDR3 protein. The sample includes 640,000 or so distinct CDR3 sequences, 13% to 15% of them seen just once. The sample taken for sequencing was blood. This receptor was obtained from a woman aged 18-35 years with Graves' ophthalmopathy.

The CDR3 sequence: CATSPRLTGELFF. The DNA for the CDR3 is TGTGCCACCAGTCCCAGGTTAACCGGGGAGCTGTTTTTT. The chain is built from TRBV24-1 and TRBJ2-2; unclear D gene. The CDR3 has 13 residues. The ends were cut back, 6 bases at V and 5 bases at J, with 9 bases in the middle. Germline CDR1 reads KGHDR; CDR2 reads SFDVKD.